The subject of this entry is one T cell receptor (beta chain). This clone was detected only a few times. The clone's antigen remains unknown. Base qualities are missing; no much larger clone stands one base away. The sample is drawn from a study of T cells in localized non-small cell lung cancer (TCRdb year 2020). Study-wide context: The study examined T cell repertoires in hundreds of patients with early-stage NSCLC and compared tumors with uninvolved tumor-adjacent lungs. The cohort comprised roughly 230 treatment-naïve NSCLC patients with resected, localized lung tumors. NSCLC patients had a mean age of approximately 66 years, and approximately 140 were male and over 85 female.

Points the paper makes about the study in general: Uninvolved tumor-adjacent lung showed the highest T cell clonality, higher than tumor, which suggests more focused antigenic responses in the uninvolved tumor-adjacent lung. Higher blood T cell density associated with longer overall survival, while higher adjacent-lung clonality associated with shorter survival. Because multi-region tumor sequencing was not performed, intratumor heterogeneity could not be ruled out. Since the design was exploratory, TCR variables were selected using unadjusted p-values with no false-discovery rate correction. Of the top 100 tumor clones, a median of approximately 60 were detected in paired uninvolved adjacent lung; 28 were also among that lung's top 100.

TCR beta CDR3 regions were sequenced from DNA using the immunoSEQ Assay. The original methods were these. To compute T cell density, TCR beta template counts were normalized to usable DNA, which was estimated by amplifying housekeeping genes. Richness was estimated using the preseqR package, with extrapolation to 400,000 templates for PBMC samples and to 120,000 templates for tissue samples. Clonality was defined as one minus Pielou's evenness. Differential abundance testing on productive amino-acid clonotypes, with a minimum total count of 5 and an alpha of 0.1, was used to identify tissue-enriched TCRs. The Jaccard Index and the Morisita Overlap Index were used to measure repertoire overlap between compartments. TCR beta CDR3s were clustered by GLIPH together with public tetramer-defined viral CDR3s, and at least three viral sequences plus V-gene enrichment were required for viral motifs. TCRdb retrieved this table from immuneACCESS and kept in-frame rearrangements only. Not all clones are present; in checked studies, unresolved V genes account for under half, and no reason is known for the remainder. V, J and clone size are those of that table, while D and trimming were read from the DNA. The sample profile shows about 70,000 clones; approximately 87% of them were found once. The top ten clonotypes cover just over 20% of the sample.

There are 11 amino acids in the CDR3, from cysteine to phenylalanine inclusive. Only the CDR3 DNA stays, 33 bases, in frame from base 1. V sheds 5 bases and J sheds 4 bases, leaving 5 bases between their ends. The germline V gene (reference sequence) supplies CDR1 MNHEY and CDR2 SMNVEV. At diagnosis, peripheral blood, uninvolved tumor-adjacent lung and tumor were collected and stored as a combination of fresh-frozen and FFPE material. For TCR repertoire profiling, blood samples were analyzed in the form of peripheral blood mononuclear cells. The receptor's source is a male donor at least 60 years old with stage III squamous cell lung carcinoma. Here the sequenced sample was peripheral blood, taken before any cancer treatment. The chain is made from TRBV27 and TRBJ1-1, with no confidently assigned D gene. The nucleotide sequence is given as TGTGCCAGCAGTAGAGGCACTGAAGCTTTCTTT. Its protein product is CASSRGTEAFF.